These 12 T cell receptor beta chains originate from one sample sequenced in a study of cytomegalovirus exposure and HLA in healthy donors. PCR involved 60 Vbeta and 13 Jbeta primers. Here immunoSEQ multiplex PCR was the method, and the copy in TCRdb shows in-frame clones only, minus some. The sample yields some 200,000 clones, roughly four fifths seen once. The sample comprised PBMCs. These receptors all stem from a girl aged 2-10 years in good health and CMV-seronegative.

The gene calls are TRBV6-1 and TRBJ1-2, with 10 bases fitting TRBD1. CDR3 length equals 14 residues. V gave up 6 bases and J gave up 5 bases; unmatched junction bases: 6. CDR1 is MNHNS, CDR2 SASEGT, per germline. The CDR3 protein is CASRPGQGGYGYTF. CDR3 DNA: TGTGCCAGCAGGCCCGGACAGGGGGGGTATGGCTACACCTTC.

J is TRBJ2-2 and V is TRBV5-1; TRBD1 matches at 8 bases. This CDR3 region has 16 residues. Unmatched junction bases numbered 10, after V lost 4 bases and J lost 5 bases. Per germline, CDR1 SGHRS and CDR2 YFSETQ. The chain's CDR3 is CASSVAVQGVTGELFF. The CDR3 nucleotides read TGCGCCAGCAGCGTCGCGGTACAGGGGGTAACCGGGGAGCTGTTTTTT.

The J gene is TRBJ1-6, the V gene TRBV6-6, with a possible D match to TRBD1 (5 bases). The CDR3 sequence is 14 residues long. CDR1 is MNHNY, CDR2 SVGAGI, per germline (reference sequence). Trimming stripped 6 bases from V and 7 bases from J, with 13 bases between. The CDR3 is CASSRGEPNSPLHF. The CDR3 nucleotides are TGTGCCAGCAGCCGGGGGGAACCGAATTCACCCCTCCACTTT.

This chain connects TRBV2 to TRBJ2-3; TRBD2 matches 10 bases. Trimming cost V 5 bases and J 2 bases; bases outside gene matches: 7. There are 16 residues in the CDR3. Germline CDR1 SNHLY, CDR2 FYNNEI. CDR3 sequence (DNA): TGTGCCAGCAGTCGCTTAGCGGGAGGCCACACAGATACGCAGTATTTT. As protein: CASSRLAGGHTDTQYF.

This chain links TRBV30 with TRBJ2-5; 14 bases line up with TRBD2. Germline CDR1 is GTSNPN and CDR2 is SVGIG (reference sequence). After removal of 3 bases from V and 6 bases from J, the junction contained 12 bases not matched to a gene. The CDR3 loop spans 17 amino acids. The CDR3 spells CAWSATRTSGGPQTQYF. Written as DNA, the CDR3 is TGTGCCTGGAGCGCGACCCGGACTAGCGGGGGGCCGCAGACCCAGTACTTC.

The chain has TRBV4-1 and TRBJ1-1; 8 bases map to TRBD1. With V trimmed by 4 bases and J by 6 bases, 4 bases remained unmatched. Germline V gene lookup returns CDR1 MGHRA and CDR2 YSYEKL. The CDR3 has 13 residues. CDR3 DNA sequence: TGCGCCAGCAGCCGACCAGGGGGCGCTGAAGCTTTCTTT. Translated: CASSRPGGAEAFF.

The chain has TRBV7-9 and TRBJ1-1; tentative D call: TRBD1 (5 bases). This CDR3 spans 16 amino acids. V lost 1 base and J lost 2, with 14 bases in between. Looked up from germline, CDR1 is SEHNR and CDR2 is FQNEAQ (reference sequence). CDR3 DNA sequence: TGTGCCAGCAGCTTAGGGTCCATAGGGGTTAACACTGAAGCTTTCTTT. Translating it yields CASSLGSIGVNTEAFF.

V is TRBV19 and J is TRBJ2-1, with 11 bases matching TRBD2. CDR1 LNHDA and CDR2 SQIVND come from the germline V gene (reference sequence). This CDR3 has 16 residues. The V and J ends lost 5 bases and 0 bases, in that order; junction bases with no gene match: 3. CDR3 sequence: CASSRLAGPSYNEQFF. The CDR3 DNA sequence: TGTGCCAGTAGTCGACTAGCGGGACCCTCCTACAATGAGCAGTTCTTC.

The chain uses TRBV29-1 and TRBJ2-5; TRBD1 aligns across 7 bases. The J call may not be correct, given that the DNA end is closer to TRBJ2-7. This CDR3 has 16 amino acids. The germline V gene encodes CDR1 SQVTM and CDR2 ANQGSEA. The CDR3 sequence: CTRAGTEKTILYEQYF. CDR3 DNA sequence: TGCACCCGGGCTGGGACAGAAAAAACCATCCTTTACGAGCAGTACTTC.

This chain links TRBV5-1 with TRBJ2-1; 11 bases match TRBD2. The germline V gene encodes CDR1 SGHRS and CDR2 YFSETQ. The CDR3 loop spans 17 amino acids. With 3 bases clipped from V and 8 bases from J, the junction kept 13 bases outside the gene matches. CDR3 coding DNA: TGCGCCAGCAGCTCTGGGACTAGCGGAACGCGCGGGGATGAGCAGTTCTTC. Encoded protein: CASSSGTSGTRGDEQFF.

This chain links TRBV27 with TRBJ2-1, with 7 bases fitting TRBD2. V lost 7 bases, J lost 0 bases, and 9 bases stayed unmatched. CDR1 and CDR2 from the germline V gene are MNHEY and SMNVEV (reference sequence). This CDR3 contains 16 residues. This CDR3 is CASTSKGGYSYNEQFF. The CDR3, as DNA: TGTGCCAGCACCTCAAAGGGAGGGTACTCCTACAATGAGCAGTTCTTC.

The chain links TRBV6-1 to TRBJ1-5; possibly TRBD1 for D (5 bases). CDR1 and CDR2 (germline): MNHNS, SASEGT. The CDR3 covers 14 residues. V lost 4 bases and J lost 0, with 7 bases in between. CDR3 nucleotide sequence: TGTGCCAGCAGTGGGGGCAGTAGCAATCAGCCCCAGCATTTT. Residues: CASSGGSSNQPQHF.